The 8 T cell receptor beta chains reported below all come from one sample, sequenced in a study of T cell repertoires in cytomegalovirus infection. TCRdb re-called the reads through MiXCR, storing one row per CDR3 protein. Here the sample spans fewer than 550,000 distinct CDR3 sequences, 31% being singletons. The sample consisted of PBMCs. The receptors come from a human donor in good health (CMV status not recorded). Some clones in this sample may be carry-over from other donors' samples.

This clonotype was found many times. The V and J genes are TRBV6-5 and TRBJ1-6; D gene unclear. Looked up from germline, CDR1 is MNHEY and CDR2 is SVGAGI. Trimming took 0 bases from V and 9 from J, leaving 15 bases between them. The CDR3 totals 16 residues. For the CDR3, the DNA is TGTGCCAGCAGTTACTCAGTTCCGGGTGTAGGTTCACCCCTCCACTTT. It translates to CASSYSVPGVGSPLHF.

The chain couples TRBV7-2 to TRBJ1-2; D ambiguous. This CDR3 is built from 12 residues. Trimming pared 5 bases from V and 5 bases from J, leaving 9 bases between. Per the germline V gene, CDR1 is SGHTA and CDR2 is FQGNSA. CDR3 sequence (DNA): TGTGCCAGCAGCCACAATACATATGGCTACACCTTC. Protein: CASSHNTYGYTF.

This clonotype was seen a few times. CDR3 protein: CASSESGTGVNGYTF. CDR3 nucleotide sequence: TGTGCCAGCAGTGAGAGCGGGACAGGGGTTAATGGCTACACCTTC. The V and J genes are TRBV2 and TRBJ1-2; 10 nucleotides agree with TRBD1. Per the germline V gene, CDR1 is SNHLY and CDR2 is FYNNEI. CDR3 size: 15 residues. The ends lost 3 bases at V and 6 bases at J; junction bases unmatched: 7.

The count of this clonotype is one. A read error is likely, as this CDR3 ends without the conserved phenylalanine or tryptophan. The chain is built from TRBV7-2 and TRBJ2-7; D gene ambiguous. The CDR3 spans 15 residues. Germline assignment: CDR1 SGHTA and CDR2 FQGNSA. Trimming removed 6 bases at V and 0 bases at J, with 15 bases between. The CDR3 loop is CASRSRFGDSYEQYC. For the CDR3, the DNA is TGTGCCAGCAGGTCTAGGTTTGGGGACTCCTACGAGCAGTACTGC.

This clonotype was counted ten times or more. At one of its ends the junction is not consistent with the germline gene, which may arise from a read error. The rearrangement joins TRBV7-2 to TRBJ2-1, with a tentative D call TRBD1 (6 bases). CDR3 length equals 14 residues. CDR1 and CDR2 (germline): SGHTA, FQGNSA. The CDR3 loop is CASRLGQIYNEQFF. The CDR3 bases are TGTGCCAGCAGATTAGGACAGATTTACAATGAGCAGTTCTTC.

On this clonotype itself: A much larger clone differs from this one at a single base, so this may be a read error. The V gene is TRBV7-6, the J gene TRBJ2-1; maybe TRBD2 (5 bases). V was pared by 9 bases and J by 5 bases, with 20 bases between. This CDR3 is built from 15 residues. Germline V gene lookup returns CDR1 SGHVS and CDR2 FNYEAQ. CDR3 DNA sequence: TGTGCCAGAAGCCCACTGAGGGCGAAGAACAATGAGCAGTTCTTC. This sequence encodes CARSPLRAKNNEQFF.

This clonotype was recorded only once. A much larger clone differs by one base, so this may be a read error. The missing conserved phenylalanine or tryptophan at the end of this CDR3 makes a read error likely. V and J are TRBV7-3 and TRBJ2-1, with a tentative D call TRBD2 (6 bases). V dropped 2 bases and J dropped 8 bases, with 10 bases sitting between them. CDR3 length equals 13 residues. The germline V gene has CDR1 SGHTA and CDR2 FQGTGA. The CDR3 spells CASSLPGVDEQFL. As DNA, the CDR3 is TGTGCCAGCAGCTTACCGGGGGTCGATGAGCAGTTCTTA.

This clonotype has only a few counts. This chain links TRBV7-8 with TRBJ2-5; 10 bases are a match to TRBD2. Germline CDR1 and CDR2: SGHVS and FQNEAQ. The junction had 9 bases not matched to a gene; V was cut back by 4 bases and J by 7 bases. The CDR3 runs 15 residues. The CDR3 DNA follows: TGTGCCAGCAGCTCTGGGACTAGCGCGCAGGGGACCCAGTACTTC. This gives the protein CASSSGTSAQGTQYF.